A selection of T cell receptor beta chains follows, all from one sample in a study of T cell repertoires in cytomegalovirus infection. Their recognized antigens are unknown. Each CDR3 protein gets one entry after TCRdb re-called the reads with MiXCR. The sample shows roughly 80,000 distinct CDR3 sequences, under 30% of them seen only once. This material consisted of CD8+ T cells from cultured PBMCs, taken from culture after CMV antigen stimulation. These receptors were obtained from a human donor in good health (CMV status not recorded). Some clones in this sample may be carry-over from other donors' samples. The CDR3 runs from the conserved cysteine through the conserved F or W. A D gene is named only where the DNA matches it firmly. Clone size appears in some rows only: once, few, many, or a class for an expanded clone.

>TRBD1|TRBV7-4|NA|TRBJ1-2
CASSPDRELFNF
TGTGCCAGCAGCCCTGACAGGGAACTTTTCAATTTC
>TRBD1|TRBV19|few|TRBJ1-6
CASSDRGLSYNSPLHF
TGTGCCAGTAGCGACAGGGGGCTCTCCTATAATTCACCCCTCCACTTT
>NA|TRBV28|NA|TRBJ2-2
CASSPVGTGNTGELFF
TGTGCCAGCAGCCCAGTGGGGACCGGGAACACCGGGGAGCTGTTTTTT
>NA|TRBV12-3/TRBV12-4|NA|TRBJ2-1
CASSLNGREQFF
TGTGCCAGCAGTTTAAATGGGCGTGAGCAGTTCTTC
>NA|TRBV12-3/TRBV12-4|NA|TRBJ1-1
CATLLGPGTEAFF
TGTGCCACCCTACTGGGCCCGGGGACTGAAGCTTTCTTT
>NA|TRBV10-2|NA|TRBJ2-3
CASSPGPDTQYF
TGCGCCAGCAGTCCAGGGCCCGATACGCAGTATTTT
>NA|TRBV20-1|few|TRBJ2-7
CSASRGDGSYEQYF
TGCAGTGCTAGCCGGGGTGATGGTTCCTACGAGCAGTACTTC
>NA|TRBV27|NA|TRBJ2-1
CATSLVGGDSYNEQFF
TGTGCCACCAGTCTCGTTGGCGGGGATTCCTACAATGAGCAGTTCTTC
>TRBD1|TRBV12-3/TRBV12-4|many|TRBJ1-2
CASRQGIRYGYTF
TGTGCCTCCAGACAGGGAATTCGGTATGGCTACACCTTC
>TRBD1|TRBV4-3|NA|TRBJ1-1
CASSEQGARTEAFF
TGCGCCAGCAGCGAACAGGGGGCGCGGACTGAAGCTTTCTTT
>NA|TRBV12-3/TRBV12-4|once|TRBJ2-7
CASSLGALGEQYF
TGTGCCAGCAGCCTAGGGGCCCTAGGCGAGCAGTACTTC
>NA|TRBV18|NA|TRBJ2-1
CASSPEYNEQFF
TGTGCCAGCTCACCAGAGTACAATGAGCAGTTCTTC
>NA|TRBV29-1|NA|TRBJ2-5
CSVEIPALETQETQYF
TGCAGCGTTGAGATCCCCGCACTAGAAACCCAAGAGACCCAGTACTTC
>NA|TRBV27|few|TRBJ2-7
CASIRQGSYEQYF
TGTGCCAGCATACGTCAGGGGAGTTACGAGCAGTACTTC
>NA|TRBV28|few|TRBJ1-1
CASSFLYRDRRSRTEAFF
TGTGCCAGCAGTTTCCTTTACAGGGACCGCAGATCCAGAACTGAAGCTTTCTTT
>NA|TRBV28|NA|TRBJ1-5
CASSFKQTSRDNQPQHF
TGTGCCAGCAGTTTCAAACAGACTTCAAGGGACAATCAGCCCCAGCATTTT
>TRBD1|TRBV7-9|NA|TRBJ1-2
CASSFLGTDSAVYGYTF
TGTGCCAGCAGCTTTTTAGGGACAGACTCGGCAGTTTATGGCTACACCTTC
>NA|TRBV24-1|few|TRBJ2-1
CATSDRYNEQFF
TGTGCCACCAGTGACCGGTACAATGAGCAGTTCTTC
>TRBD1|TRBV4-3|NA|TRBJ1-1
CASSLATGGNTEAFF
TGCGCCAGCAGCCTAGCGACAGGGGGAAACACTGAAGCTTTCTTT
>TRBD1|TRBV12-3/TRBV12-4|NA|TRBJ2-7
CASRKRQGQNEQYF
TGTGCCAGCAGAAAGAGACAGGGGCAGAACGAGCAGTACTTC
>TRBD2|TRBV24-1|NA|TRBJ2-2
CATKNRTSGNGELFF
TGTGCCACCAAGAATAGGACTAGCGGTAACGGGGAGCTGTTTTTT
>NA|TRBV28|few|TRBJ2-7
CASSPAGWKRSDSYEQYF
TGTGCCAGCAGCCCTGCGGGGTGGAAGAGGTCCGACTCCTACGAGCAGTACTTC
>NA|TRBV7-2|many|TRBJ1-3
CASSLVPGPSGNTIYF
TGTGCCAGCAGCTTAGTTCCAGGCCCCTCTGGAAACACCATATATTTT
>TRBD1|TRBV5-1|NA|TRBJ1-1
CASSLQGEGNTEAFF
TGCGCCAGCAGCTTACAGGGGGAGGGCAACACTGAAGCTTTCTTT
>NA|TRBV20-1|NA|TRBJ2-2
CSARTPISPRASNTGELFF
TGCAGTGCTAGGACCCCGATATCCCCACGAGCGTCGAACACCGGGGAGCTGTTTTTT
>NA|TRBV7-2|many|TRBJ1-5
CASSANSVTQPQHF
TGTGCCAGCAGCGCTAACAGCGTCACTCAGCCCCAGCATTTT
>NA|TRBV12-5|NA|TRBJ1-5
CASGLVPGVSNQPQHF
TGTGCTAGTGGTTTGGTGCCAGGGGTAAGCAATCAGCCCCAGCATTTT
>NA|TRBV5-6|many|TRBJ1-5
CASSMGIPGNQPQHF
TGTGCCAGCAGCATGGGAATACCTGGCAATCAGCCCCAGCATTTT
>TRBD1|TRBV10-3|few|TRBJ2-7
CAIRRQGWSYEQYF
TGTGCCATCAGACGACAGGGTTGGTCCTACGAGCAGTACTTC
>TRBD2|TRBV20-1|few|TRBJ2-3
CSAVIAGGPIDTQYF
TGCAGTGCTGTTATAGCGGGGGGGCCGATAGATACGCAGTATTTT
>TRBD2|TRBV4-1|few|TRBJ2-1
CASSQDGGSGVNEQFF
TGCGCCAGCAGCCAAGATGGTGGTAGCGGGGTAAATGAGCAGTTCTTC
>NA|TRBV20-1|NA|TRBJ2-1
CSATVDGRRTNNEQFF
TGCAGTGCTACTGTGGACGGACGCCGAACCAACAATGAGCAGTTCTTC
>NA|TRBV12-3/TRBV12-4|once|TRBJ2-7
CASSLIVGTPTSYEQYF
TGTGCCAGCAGTTTAATAGTCGGGACACCTACTTCCTACGAGCAGTACTTC
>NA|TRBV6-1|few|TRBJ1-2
CASSEERPSGF
TGTGCCAGCAGTGAAGAACGGCCCTCCGGTTTC
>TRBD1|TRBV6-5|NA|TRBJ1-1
CASSAGTGGGAFF
TGTGCCAGCAGTGCCGGGACAGGGGGGGGGGCTTTCTTT
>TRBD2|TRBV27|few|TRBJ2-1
CASGEGSSYNEQFF
TGTGCCAGCGGGGAGGGGAGCTCCTACAATGAGCAGTTCTTC
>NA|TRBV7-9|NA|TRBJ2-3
CASSSHGGRDTQYF
TGTGCCAGCAGCTCCCACGGGGGCCGAGATACGCAGTATTTT
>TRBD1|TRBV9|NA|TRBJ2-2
CASSVEGTGNTGELFF
TGTGCCAGCAGCGTAGAGGGGACAGGGAACACCGGGGAGCTGTTTTTT
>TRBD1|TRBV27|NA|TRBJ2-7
CASRPAGQGSHEQYF
TGTGCCAGCAGACCCGCCGGACAGGGGTCCCACGAGCAGTACTTC
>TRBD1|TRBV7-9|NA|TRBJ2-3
CASSSPGQDPDTQYF
TGTGCCAGCAGCTCACCGGGACAGGACCCAGATACGCAGTATTTT
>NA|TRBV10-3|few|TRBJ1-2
CAIRVGELHGYTF
TGTGCCATCAGGGTAGGGGAGCTTCATGGCTACACCTTC
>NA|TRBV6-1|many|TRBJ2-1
CASSAAHEGSYNEQFF
TGTGCCAGCAGTGCAGCGCATGAGGGGTCCTACAATGAGCAGTTCTTC
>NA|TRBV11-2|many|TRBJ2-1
CASSLGAGDMDNEQFF
TGTGCCAGCAGCTTAGGGGCCGGTGATATGGACAATGAGCAGTTCTTC
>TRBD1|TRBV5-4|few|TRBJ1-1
CASSLRSGGTEAFF
TGTGCCAGCAGCTTGAGGTCAGGGGGAACTGAAGCTTTCTTT
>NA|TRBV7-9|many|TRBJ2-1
CASSLIDPNEQFF
TGTGCCAGCAGCCTAATAGATCCAAATGAGCAGTTCTTC
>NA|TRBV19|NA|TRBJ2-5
CASSIGSQTQYF
TGTGCCAGTAGTATCGGGAGTCAGACCCAGTACTTC
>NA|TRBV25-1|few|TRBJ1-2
CASTMEGDYGYTF
TGTGCCAGCACTATGGAGGGAGACTATGGCTACACCTTC
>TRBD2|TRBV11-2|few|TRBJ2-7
CASSLGPRTSGSGEQYF
TGTGCCAGCAGCTTAGGTCCCCGGACTAGCGGGAGTGGTGAGCAGTACTTC
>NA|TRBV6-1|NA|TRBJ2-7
CASRPMGAGLYEQYF
TGTGCCAGCAGACCCATGGGAGCAGGCCTCTACGAGCAGTACTTC
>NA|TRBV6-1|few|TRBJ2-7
CASSEGRTNSYEQYF
TGTGCCAGCAGTGAAGGCAGGACCAACTCCTACGAGCAGTACTTC
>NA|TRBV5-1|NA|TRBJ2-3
CASRRSGDHTDTQYF
TGCGCCAGCCGACGTTCGGGGGACCACACAGATACGCAGTATTTT
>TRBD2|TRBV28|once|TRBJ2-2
CASSLRGGGNTGELFF
TGTGCCAGCAGTTTGCGTGGGGGGGGGAACACCGGGGAGCTGTTTTTT
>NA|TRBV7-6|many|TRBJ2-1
CASSPRSGRNEQFF
TGTGCCAGCAGCCCTCGAAGTGGAAGGAATGAGCAGTTCTTC
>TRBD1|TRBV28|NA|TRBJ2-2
CASSPGQDWFGGELFF
TGTGCCAGCAGTCCAGGACAGGACTGGTTTGGCGGGGAGCTGTTTTTT